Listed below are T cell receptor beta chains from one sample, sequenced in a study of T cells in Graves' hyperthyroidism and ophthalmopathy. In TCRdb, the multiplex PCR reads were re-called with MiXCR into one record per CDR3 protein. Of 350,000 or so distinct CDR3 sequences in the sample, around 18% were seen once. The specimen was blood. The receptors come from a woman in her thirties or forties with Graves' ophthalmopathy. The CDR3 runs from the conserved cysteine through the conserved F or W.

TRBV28	CASSFPRNRRSGNTIYF
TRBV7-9	CASSLGGAGNIQYF
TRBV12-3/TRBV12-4	CASSTRDFRWNTEAFF
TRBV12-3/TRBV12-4	CASSHGGQPQHF
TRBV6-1	CASSEFGGNYGYTF
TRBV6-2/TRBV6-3	CASRLGGVSNQPQHF
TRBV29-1	CSVEGRGTYEQYF
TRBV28	CASSFSELGGELFF
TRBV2	CASSEAGGFGGDQPQHF
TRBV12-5	CASGFAGTGGFSGNTIYF
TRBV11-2	CASSLERVPVRDRGRKNTEAFF